The rows below give T cell receptor beta chains drawn from one sample of a study of control samples from healthy donors and cancer patients. Sequencing was performed with immunoSEQ multiplex PCR; in TCRdb, only in-frame clones are kept and a portion is missing. The data show roughly 120,000 clones, 80% to 90% seen once. The sequencing input was PBMCs. All receptors come from a woman in her 50s with colorectal cancer. CDR3s include the opening cysteine and the closing phenylalanine or tryptophan. A D gene is named only where the DNA matches it firmly. Clone size is given for some rows only: seen once, a few or many times, or a class if the clone is expanded.

>TRBJ2-2|-|TRBV14|TRBD2
CASSQASGGATGELFF
TGTGCCAGCAGCCAAGCTAGCGGGGGAGCTACCGGGGAGCTGTTTTTT
>TRBJ1-4|-|TRBV5-6|TRBD1
CASSMRDRGSEKLFF
TGTGCCAGCAGTATGAGGGACAGGGGAAGTGAAAAACTGTTTTTT
>TRBJ1-1|-|TRBV11-3|-
CASSLVGSGTEAFF
TGTGCCAGCAGCTTAGTGGGATCTGGCACTGAAGCTTTCTTT
>TRBJ2-2|-|TRBV27|TRBD2
CASSLAGLVAGELFF
TGTGCCAGCAGTTTAGCAGGACTAGTCGCCGGGGAGCTGTTTTTT
>TRBJ2-7|-|TRBV5-1|-
CASSLGHSPSYEQYF
TGCGCCAGCAGCTTGGGGCACAGCCCCTCCTACGAGCAGTACTTC
>TRBJ2-3|-|TRBV11-1|-
CASSDRAGSDTQYF
TGTGCCAGCAGTGACAGGGCGGGATCAGATACGCAGTATTTT
>TRBJ1-6|-|TRBV7-8|-
CASSPSRFQGSPLHF
TGTGCCAGCAGCCCTAGTCGGTTTCAAGGCTCACCCCTCCACTTT
>TRBJ2-5|-|TRBV3-1/TRBV3-2|TRBD2
CASSQDFSTSGETQYF
TGTGCCAGCAGCCAAGATTTCTCGACTAGCGGAGAGACCCAGTACTTC
>TRBJ2-3|few|TRBV7-3|TRBD2
CASSLKGGPVDTQYF
TGTGCCAGCAGCTTAAAGGGAGGGCCGGTAGATACGCAGTATTTT
>TRBJ2-1|few|TRBV10-3|-
CAIGTNNNEQFF
TGTGCCATCGGGACCAATAACAATGAGCAGTTCTTC
>TRBJ2-1|-|TRBV13|TRBD2
CASSYHPGTSGSQRYNEQFF
TGTGCCAGCAGCTACCATCCCGGGACTAGCGGGAGTCAACGGTACAATGAGCAGTTCTTC
>TRBJ2-7|-|TRBV27|TRBD2
CASSFSGRALEQYF
TGTGCCAGCAGTTTTAGCGGGAGGGCCTTAGAGCAGTACTTC
>TRBJ2-7|-|TRBV18|-
CASSPPLSGATYEQYF
TGTGCCAGCTCACCACCTCTTTCGGGGGCCACCTACGAGCAGTACTTC
>TRBJ2-3|-|TRBV18|-
CASSPRGKGWADTQYF
TGTGCCAGCTCACCACGGGGGAAGGGATGGGCAGATACGCAGTATTTT
>TRBJ1-5|few|TRBV10-3|-
CAISPDNQPQHF
TGTGCCATCAGTCCAGACAATCAGCCCCAGCATTTT
>TRBJ1-1|-|TRBV6-5|-
CASSTGPGGAFF
TGTGCCAGCAGTACCGGGCCGGGCGGAGCTTTCTTT
>TRBJ1-6|-|TRBV15|-
CATSRGGDRTNSPLHF
TGTGCCACCAGCAGAGGGGGTGACAGAACTAATTCACCCCTCCACTTT
>TRBJ1-1|-|TRBV12-3/TRBV12-4|-
CASRPFRGTEAFF
TGTGCCAGCAGGCCGTTCAGGGGCACTGAAGCTTTCTTT
>TRBJ1-1|-|TRBV3-1/TRBV3-2|-
CASSQPGHQIAFF
TGTGCCAGCAGCCAACCGGGACACCAGATAGCTTTCTTT
>TRBJ2-7|-|TRBV7-8|TRBD2
CASSPGRAGGLYEQYF
TGTGCCAGCAGCCCAGGGCGGGCGGGGGGCCTCTACGAGCAGTACTTC
>TRBJ1-6|-|TRBV19|-
CASSDSFSYNSPLHF
TGTGCCAGTAGTGACAGTTTCTCCTATAATTCACCCCTCCACTTT
>TRBJ1-1|-|TRBV6-5|-
CASRLGQEAFF
TGTGCCAGCAGACTCGGACAGGAAGCTTTCTTT
>TRBJ2-5|-|TRBV6-1|-
CASSELGNQETQYF
TGTGCCAGCAGTGAATTGGGGAACCAAGAGACCCAGTACTTC
>TRBJ2-5|few|TRBV12-5|-
CASGPPGETQYF
TGTGCTAGTGGTCCACCCGGAGAGACCCAGTACTTC
>TRBJ1-1|-|TRBV3-1/TRBV3-2|TRBD1
CASSRPGGSEAFF
TGTGCCAGCAGCCGACCAGGGGGGTCTGAAGCTTTCTTT
>TRBJ1-6|-|TRBV6-1|-
CASSEFGGRNSPLHF
TGTGCCAGCAGTGAATTTGGGGGTCGGAATTCACCCCTCCACTTT
>TRBJ1-2|-|TRBV29-1|TRBD1
CSADRGYGYTF
TGCAGCGCTGACAGGGGCTATGGCTACACCTTC
>TRBJ2-7|-|TRBV6-5|TRBD2
CASRILAGTYEQYF
TGTGCCAGCAGAATACTAGCGGGGACCTACGAGCAGTACTTC